The subject of this entry is one T cell receptor beta chain. Antigen unknown. The data were taken from a study of cytomegalovirus exposure and HLA in healthy donors. Broader study findings: A further, later analysis showed that HLA-associated TCR beta chains (compared with equally common others) were more clonally expanded.

V was clipped by 4 bases and J by 10 bases; unmatched bases: 13. The CDR3 is 16 amino acids. The germline V gene has CDR1 SGHTA and CDR2 FQGTGA. Primers: 60 Vbeta forward and 13 Jbeta reverse. Here immunoSEQ multiplex PCR was the method, and the copy in TCRdb shows in-frame clones only, minus some. The table has 210,000 or so clones, 77% seen once; the top ten hold 2.7%. There were likely unrecorded immune exposures, though donors were nominally healthy when sampled. This sequence originates from a woman aged 55-70 years in good health and CMV-seropositive. Sequencing used PBMCs. The chain joins TRBV7-3 to TRBJ2-1; the match to TRBD2 covers 10 bases. CDR3 nucleotides: TGTGCCAGCAGCTCCGGGGGAGCGGGGGGGTCTCGGGAGCAGTTCTTC. Amino acid sequence: CASSSGGAGGSREQFF.